The 20 T cell receptor beta chains below come from one sample, sequenced in a study of human T cells and chemical hapten exposure. TCRdb processed the RACE reads anew with MiXCR; each CDR3 protein has one entry. This table has more than 85,000 distinct CDR3 sequences, 7.5% to 9.5% appearing once. Noted time point: pre-sensitization, week 0. The treatment here: therapeutic diphenylcyclopropenone sensitization with weekly scalp DPC. Sequencing was performed on whole blood, taken in connection with sensitization to the hapten diphenylcyclopropenone (DPC). The receptors were sampled from a man in his forties or fifties with alopecia areata. Some clones in this sample may be carry-over from other donors' samples.

This clonotype came up many times. J is TRBJ1-1 and V is TRBV30; D is undetermined. The CDR3 totals 13 residues. Germline-derived CDR1 and CDR2 are GTSNPN and SVGIG (reference sequence). V gave up 0 bases and J gave up 1 base, with 6 bases separating them. The CDR3 DNA is TGTGCCTGGAGTGTAAAGAGGAACACTGAAGCTTTCTTT. Amino acids: CAWSVKRNTEAFF.

This clonotype was picked up many times. J is TRBJ2-1 and V is TRBV6-2 or TRBV6-3, with D perhaps TRBD2 (5 bases). CDR3 size: 15 residues. V was trimmed by 1 base and J by 8 bases, leaving 15 bases between them. The germline CDR1 and CDR2 sequences are MNHEY and SVGEGT. The CDR3 coding sequence is TGTGCCAGCAGTTACTTTGGCGGGCCGGAGGATGAGCAGTTCTTC. It yields the protein CASSYFGGPEDEQFF.

This chain links TRBV28 with TRBJ2-1; D might be TRBD2 (6 bases). V was pared by 3 bases and J by 12 bases, with 12 bases between. Looked up from germline, CDR1 is MDHEN and CDR2 is SYDVKM. There are 12 residues in the CDR3. CDR3 sequence (DNA): TGTGCCAGCAGTTTTCAGGGACTCTGGCAGTTCTTC. Translated: CASSFQGLWQFF.

This sequence joins TRBV5-6 and TRBJ2-6, with 13 bases lining up with TRBD2. After removal of 3 bases from V and 2 bases from J, the junction contained 14 bases not matched to a gene. CDR1 is SGHDT and CDR2 is YYEEEE in the germline V gene. There are 21 residues in the CDR3. CDR3 in DNA: TGTGCCAGCAGCTATTATGGACTAGCGGGAGAGGGCCCTCCTGGGGCCAACGTCCTGACTTTC. Residues: CASSYYGLAGEGPPGANVLTF.

The chain recombines TRBV19 with TRBJ2-6; 7 bases fit TRBD2. The germline V gene has CDR1 LNHDA and CDR2 SQIVND (reference sequence). The junction had 8 bases not matched to a gene; V was cut back by 8 bases and J by 4 bases. The CDR3 totals 15 residues. CDR3 nucleotide sequence: TGTGCCAGTCAGTATGCGGGGGTCGGGGCCAACGTCCTGACTTTC. It translates to CASQYAGVGANVLTF.

Many counts were recorded for this clonotype. This chain links TRBV20-1 with TRBJ2-7; D is possibly TRBD1 (6 bases). CDR3 length: 16 amino acids. CDR1 is DFQATT, CDR2 SNEGSKA, per germline (reference sequence). V lost 0 bases to trimming and J lost 3 bases, with 18 bases between them. The CDR3 DNA follows: TGCAGTGCTAGAGATCTAGGGTTGAACAGGGTCTACGAGCAGTACTTC. It yields the protein CSARDLGLNRVYEQYF.

This clonotype occurred many times. This chain connects TRBV3-1 to TRBJ1-4; no reliable D call. The CDR3 extends over 14 amino acids. In germline, CDR1 is LGHDT, CDR2 YNNKEL (reference sequence). Trimming took 1 base from V and 3 from J, leaving 6 bases between them. The CDR3 sequence: CASSQGTANEKLFF. DNA of the CDR3: TGTGCCAGCAGCCAAGGGACGGCTAATGAAAAACTGTTTTTT.

The table lists this clonotype with many counts. The rearrangement joins TRBV6-6 to TRBJ2-7; 11 nucleotides match TRBD2. V lost 4 bases to trimming and J lost 0 bases; unmatched junction nucleotides: 17. CDR1 and CDR2 (germline): MNHNY, SVGAGI (reference sequence). The CDR3 consists of 20 residues. As DNA, the CDR3 is TGTGCCAGCAGTTCCCCCGGACTAGCGGGTCCTTTCTGGTGCTCCTACGAGCAGTACGTC. Encoded protein: CASSSPGLAGPFWCSYEQYV.

The chain joins TRBV20-1 to TRBJ2-4; the match to TRBD1 covers 8 bases. After removal of 1 base from V and 7 bases from J, the junction contained 6 bases not matched to a gene. Germline V lookup: CDR1 DFQATT, CDR2 SNEGSKA (reference sequence). CDR3 length: 14 residues. The CDR3 spells CSARVETGGNIQYF. DNA for the CDR3: TGCAGTGCTAGAGTGGAAACAGGGGGGAACATTCAGTACTTC.

At least ten counts were recorded for this clonotype. The gene calls are TRBV14 and TRBJ2-2; D not certain. Germline V lookup: CDR1 SGHDN, CDR2 FVKESK. This CDR3 is built from 13 residues. Trimming left V 4 bases short and J 7 bases short, with 10 bases between. In DNA form, the CDR3 reads TGTGCCAGCAGCCTTAATCGGGTCGGGGAGCTGTTTTTT. This codes for CASSLNRVGELFF.

This clonotype was recorded many times. The V and J genes are TRBV6-6 and TRBJ2-7, with TRBD2 matching over 8 bases. Germline CDR1 and CDR2: MNHNY and SVGAGI (reference sequence). This CDR3 contains 17 residues. The ends lost 2 bases at V and 1 base at J; junction bases unmatched: 10. The CDR3 loop reads CASSYDGGGRASYEQYV. CDR3 in DNA: TGTGCCAGCAGTTACGACGGGGGGGGGCGCGCATCCTACGAGCAGTACGTC.

This clonotype was observed many times. Here the CDR3 reads CSARDWLRVSTDTQYF. CDR3 sequence (DNA): TGCAGTGCTAGAGATTGGCTCAGGGTGAGCACAGATACGCAGTATTTT. The chain employs TRBV20-1 and TRBJ2-3, with D perhaps TRBD1 (5 bases). This CDR3 has 16 amino acids. The germline V gene has CDR1 DFQATT and CDR2 SNEGSKA (reference sequence). V was trimmed by 0 bases and J by 0 bases, leaving 13 bases between them.

The table lists this clonotype with a few counts. The chain combines TRBV4-2 with TRBJ2-3, with D maybe TRBD2 (6 bases). Germline V gene data show CDR1 as LGHNA and CDR2 as YNFKEQ. With 3 bases removed from V and 2 bases from J, the gap between germline ends came to 12 bases. The CDR3 is 15 residues long. The CDR3 bases are TGTGCCAGCAGCCAGGAGGAGCGGGCCACAGATACGCAGTATTTT. Protein sequence: CASSQEERATDTQYF.

This clonotype appeared a few times. The gene calls are TRBV7-9 and TRBJ1-1; D may be TRBD1 (6 bases). The germline V and J ends were trimmed by 1 base and 5 bases, with 11 bases remaining between them. This CDR3 is 14 amino acids long. The germline V gene encodes CDR1 SEHNR and CDR2 FQNEAQ (reference sequence). This chain's CDR3 is CASSLVGGRTEAFF. CDR3 sequence (DNA): TGTGCCAGCAGCTTAGTTGGGGGCCGGACTGAAGCTTTCTTT.

This clonotype was counted at least ten times. The chain links TRBV7-2 to TRBJ2-3; unclear D gene. The CDR3 runs to 13 residues. Germline values: CDR1 SGHTA, CDR2 FQGNSA. The V gene lost 4 bases and the J gene lost 1 base, with 6 bases spanning the gap. The CDR3 DNA sequence: TGTGCCAGCAGCTCTCCTGGCACAGATACGCAGTATTTT. This codes for CASSSPGTDTQYF.

This clonotype was counted ten times or more. The rearrangement links TRBV5-4 to TRBJ2-5; D gene unclear. The CDR3 has 14 amino acids. Germline lookup yields CDR1 SGHNT and CDR2 YYREEE (reference sequence). Between the trimmed V and J ends, which lost 1 base and 4 bases, there was a span of 11 bases. CDR3 in amino acids: CASSLPGWGETQYF. The CDR3 DNA reads TGTGCCAGCAGCTTGCCCGGCTGGGGAGAGACCCAGTACTTC.

This clonotype was observed a handful of times. The chain combines TRBV3-1 with TRBJ2-7; weak D call: TRBD1 (6 bases). The germline CDR1 and CDR2 sequences are LGHDT and YNNKEL (reference sequence). CDR3 size: 15 residues. The V gene lost 1 base and the J gene lost 0 bases, with 10 bases spanning the gap. CDR3 bases: TGTGCCAGCAGCCAAGGTACAGGGAGCTCCTACGAGCAGTACTTC. It specifies CASSQGTGSSYEQYF.

This clonotype was observed many times. This rearrangement joins TRBV20-1 to TRBJ1-2, with D maybe TRBD1 (6 bases). V lost 0 bases and J 4 bases, leaving 9 bases between the germline ends. Germline values: CDR1 DFQATT, CDR2 SNEGSKA (reference sequence). The CDR3 consists of 13 residues. CDR3 nucleotides: TGCAGTGCTAGAGATCTGGACAGCTATGGCTACACCTTC. As protein: CSARDLDSYGYTF.

This clonotype was picked up many times. CDR3 DNA: TGTGCCATCAGTGAGGGACCACTAGTTAGTGAGCAGTTCTTC. Translation: CAISEGPLVSEQFF. This chain uses TRBV10-3 with TRBJ2-1, with D tentatively TRBD2 (5 bases). In germline, CDR1 is ENHRY, CDR2 SYGVKD. Trimming took off 2 bases at V and 9 bases at J, with 14 bases between the two ends. This CDR3 spans 14 amino acids.

This clonotype has ten or more counts. The gene calls are TRBV5-1 and TRBJ1-1; maybe TRBD1 (5 bases). The CDR3 extends over 14 amino acids. V gave up 4 bases and J gave up 1 base, with 11 bases separating them. CDR1 is SGHRS, CDR2 YFSETQ, per germline. CDR3 loop: CASSADTSNTEAFF. The CDR3 DNA is TGCGCCAGCAGCGCGGACACCTCGAACACTGAAGCTTTCTTT.